Sequencing of this TCR beta chain was carried out in a study of blood T cell repertoires in COVID-19. V was shortened by 7 bases and J by 1 base, with 14 bases between the two germline ends. Germline CDR1 MDHEN, CDR2 SYDVKM. The CDR3 contains 15 residues. Per the original methods: The authors estimated nucleated cell counts from reference gene primer amplification. Libraries were prepared by immunoSEQ multiplex PCR; TCRdb keeps only in-frame clonotypes and omits some of them. D and trimming were read from the DNA, whereas the V and J calls and clone size are those reported in that table. The sample consists of a few hundred thousand clones, 88% of them appearing once.

The clonotype was recovered from a man in his sixties who had recovered from COVID-19. This rearrangement joins TRBV28 to TRBJ2-1; D is possibly TRBD1 (6 bases). The sample was peripheral blood. CDR3 sequence: CASTRDTMSYNEQFF. CDR3 nucleotide sequence: TGTGCCAGCACCAGGGACACAATGTCCTACAATGAGCAGTTCTTC.